This T cell receptor (beta chain) was observed in a study of blood T cells in healthy people across ages (dated by TCRdb to the mid-2010s). About the study as a whole: In model experiments, roughly one uniquely barcoded TCR beta cDNA molecule per two T cells was captured by template switching. Age-related changes in TCR beta repertoire diversity were measured in the study by deep sequencing normalized with unique cDNA molecular identifiers. Four age groups were formed from the donors: young (average about 17 years), middle-aged (roughly 38), aged (around 62) and long-lived (around 82). Using the same blood draw, the study looked at two additional independent replicas of 1 million unique cDNA reads for two donors, one aged 18 to 29 and the other aged 80 or older. General conclusions and limits of the study: Donor CMV infection status was unknown, potentially confounding age-related changes in expanded clonotypes. There was a strong correlation between observed TCR beta diversity and the percentage of naive T cells measured by flow cytometry. Observed TCR beta diversity per million T cells fell roughly linearly with age, and a significant reduction was already apparent by age about 36. Estimates of total diversity based on one million sequenced T cells were considered lower bounds and underestimates. Compared with the aged group, the long-lived group had more naive CD4+ T cells, fewer expanded clones and increased TCR diversity, a pattern suggesting age selection. Because profiling used bulk unsorted PBMCs, naive and antigen-experienced compartments could not be compared conclusively.

This clonotype has a count of ten or more. The specificity of this receptor is unknown. Base quality data are lacking; no much larger clone is found one base away. Donors were around 37 systemically healthy Caucasian individuals from Russia aged roughly 6 to 90 years. Each donor gave 8 to 10 milliliters of peripheral blood, collected into EDTA-treated Vacutainer tubes. Ficoll-Paque density-gradient centrifugation was used to isolate PBMCs, with at least 7 million obtained per sample. Trizol reagent was used to extract total RNA from PBMCs, with at least 6 micrograms per sample. For every donor, flow cytometry on a PBMC aliquot measured the percentage of naive CD45RAhigh/CD27high T cells. The protocol used for the library was 5' RACE. The instrument was an Illumina HiSeq 2500. A second PCR of about 6 to 12 cycles was performed with a sample-barcoded 5' primer and a J-beta primer mix. A template-switch 5' adaptor carrying 12 random nucleotides introduced a unique molecular identifier onto each TCR beta cDNA molecule. At least 2.5 million CDR3-containing paired-end reads were obtained from each sample. First-strand cDNA was synthesized from all RNA with the Mint cDNA synthesis kit, primed by a TRBC-specific oligonucleotide. Following uracil-DNA glycosylase treatment, all cDNA underwent a first 18-cycle PCR with the universal primers M1SS and BC2_uni_R. In the source study's methods: For normalization, 1 million high-quality reads, each with a distinct molecular identifier, were randomly selected from each sample. Reads with shared molecular identifiers were discarded instead of being binned into consensus sequences. MiTCR, set to a Q25 quality threshold and the strictest error-elimination algorithm, was used for CDR3 identification, clonotype clustering and error correction. A nonparametric unseen species model using Euler transformation provided a lower-bound estimate of total TCR beta diversity. TCRdb trimmed the raw reads at Q25, called clones with MiXCR and kept productive beta chains. Here each entry gathers all rows of one CDR3 protein and keeps the most common genes and DNA. In this record, the V and J calls reflect TCRdb's handling and not the investigators' own analysis. In all, the sample holds about 930,000 distinct CDR3 sequences, and roughly 29% of those were seen once. 10% of the sample belongs to the ten largest clones.

This same sample was also part of a study on T cells of mothers and their children. The second study also describes: The donors were nine systemically healthy Caucasian individuals, made up of three mothers and their six children. cDNA synthesis consumed the entire amount of extracted RNA, loaded at approximately 1.6 ug RNA in each 15 ul reaction. Sample barcodes and 2-4 random nucleotides were added via the M1S primer in the second PCR. More than 8 million TCR beta CDR3 reads were obtained from each mother, and several million reads were obtained from each child. Thymic selection similarly shapes TCR recombination output in related and unrelated pairs, with minor effect from inherited differences. Normalized repertoire overlap in related mother-child pairs was always slightly higher than in unrelated mother-child pairs, but the difference was never significant. No persistent microchimeric T cell clones were detected, at a sensitivity of approximately 100 clones per million clonotypes. The study used deep NGS to compare TCR beta repertoires of mothers and children, seeking features distinguishing related mother-child pairs from unrelated individuals. On average, the children were about 10 +/- 4 years old, while the mothers were approximately 41 +/- 4 years old. After adapter ligation was performed with NEBNext reagents, the libraries were sequenced on an Illumina HiSeq 2000 with 100+100 nt paired-end reads. To prevent cross-contamination, the mother and child libraries were prepared one month apart and sequenced in separate runs. For each donor, between roughly 450,000 and 2,300,000 distinct TCR beta clonotypes were identified. Naive TCR beta clonotypes were estimated from low-frequency clonotypes matched to each donor's FACS-determined naive share, without sorting.

Sequencing was done on a sample of blood. The receptor was isolated from a woman aged 35 to 49 in good health.

The bases are TGTGCCATCAGTGACGATTCGCGGGGGGGCAGGGAGACCCAGTACTTC. It specifies CAISDDSRGGRETQYF. Rearrangement joined TRBV10-3 to TRBJ2-5, and 9 bases in between align with TRBD2. Trimming takes 3 bases off V and 5 bases off J; junction bases not matched to a gene: 10. Reading the germline V gene gives CDR1 ENHRY and CDR2 SYGVKD. Reading from cysteine to phenylalanine, the CDR3 counts 16 amino acids. CDR3 DNA only is kept here, 48 bases in frame from base 1.